The 30 T cell receptor beta chains below come from one sample, sequenced in a study of technical replicates of blood from a handful of donors. Sequencing used immunoSEQ multiplex PCR; TCRdb keeps in-frame clones, though not all of them. The table has about 68,000 clones, 95% to 97% seen once. The sample was T cells isolated from PBMCs. These receptor sequences come from a human donor in good health.

This clone was recorded once. J is TRBJ1-2 and V is TRBV28; 8 bases align to TRBD1. The CDR3 contains 15 residues. Germline V lookup: CDR1 MDHEN, CDR2 SYDVKM. Trimming removed 5 bases from V and 8 bases from J; junction bases left unmatched: 13. As DNA, the CDR3 is TGTGCCAGCAGTCCCATTCAAACAGGGGGGTGGGGCTACACCTTC. Protein product: CASSPIQTGGWGYTF.

The chain joins TRBV4-1 to TRBJ1-5, with 8 positions matching TRBD1. The CDR3 runs 14 residues. Germline CDR1 is MGHRA and CDR2 is YSYEKL. The ends lost 6 bases at V and 9 bases at J; junction bases unmatched: 10. This CDR3 is CASRQQTGGVPQHF. The CDR3 DNA follows: TGCGCCAGCAGACAACAAACAGGGGGGGTGCCCCAGCATTTT.

The rearrangement links TRBV18 to TRBJ2-5, with D tentatively TRBD2 (5 bases). Trimming shortened V by 9 bases and J by 4 bases, and 9 bases separated the two germline ends. The CDR3 contains 11 residues. Germline V gene data show CDR1 as KGHSH and CDR2 as LQKENI. The CDR3 region is CASHSGETQYF. The DNA for the CDR3 is TGTGCCAGTCACAGCGGAGAGACCCAGTACTTC. The whole variable domain, filled in from reference TRBV18 and TRBJ2-5, reads NAGVMQNPRHLVRRRGQEARLRCSPMKGHSHVYWYRQLPEEGLKFMVYLQKENIIDESGMPKERFSAEFPKEGPSILRIQQVVRGDSAAYFCASHSGETQYFGPGTRLLVL.

V gene TRBV12-1 combines with J gene TRBJ1-5; TRBD1, as called in the table, went unchecked against the DNA. TRBV12-1 is labeled a pseudogene. This CDR3 spans 16 amino acids. CDR3 loop: CASSLSQGQDSQPQHF. The CDR3 bases are TGTGCCAGCAGCTTAAGTCAGGGACAGGACTCCCAGCCCCAGCATTTT.

The chain has TRBV6-7 and TRBJ2-2; 11 bases line up with TRBD2. TRBV6-7 carries the ORF label, with uncertain function. This CDR3 is built from 16 residues. The junction had 8 bases not matched to a gene; V was cut back by 6 bases and J by 5 bases. Here the CDR3 DNA reads TGTGCCAGCAGCCGTACTAGCGGGAGTTATACCGGGGAGCTGTTTTTT. Translated: CASSRTSGSYTGELFF.

The rearrangement links TRBV5-5 to TRBJ2-7, with 10 positions matching TRBD2. This CDR3 has 14 amino acids. Trimming removed 1 base from V and 5 bases from J; junction bases left unmatched: 3. CDR1 is SGHKS and CDR2 is YYEKEE in the germline V gene (reference sequence). The CDR3, as DNA: TGTGCCAGCAGCTTGTTCGGGACTAGCGACGAGCAGTACTTC. As protein: CASSLFGTSDEQYF.

The rearrangement links TRBV25-1 to TRBJ2-2; weak D call: TRBD1 (5 bases). CDR3 length: 14 residues. Trimming left V 1 base short and J 8 bases short, with 11 bases between. Per germline, CDR1 MGHDK and CDR2 SYGVNS. CDR3 sequence (DNA): TGTGCCAGCAGTGAATTCAGGGTACCGGGGGAGCTGTTTTTT. This sequence encodes CASSEFRVPGELFF.

The rearrangement links TRBV19 to TRBJ1-1, with D possibly TRBD1 on 5 matching bases. Trimming stripped 3 bases from V and 2 bases from J, with 10 bases between. CDR3 size: 14 residues. Germline V gene data show CDR1 as LNHDA and CDR2 as SQIVND (reference sequence). CDR3 in amino acids: CASSMWDLNTEAFF. CDR3 sequence (DNA): TGTGCCAGTAGTATGTGGGACTTAAACACTGAAGCTTTCTTT.

The gene calls are TRBV6-1 and TRBJ1-5, with D maybe TRBD1 (5 bases). The ends were cut back, 6 bases at V and 2 bases at J, with 14 bases in the middle. This CDR3 has 15 amino acids. Germline assignment: CDR1 MNHNS and CDR2 SASEGT. CDR3 DNA: TGTGCCAGCAGCCGTTTTGGCAGGGGCAATCAGCCCCAGCATTTT. It translates to CASSRFGRGNQPQHF.

The chain links TRBV28 to TRBJ1-5; D unresolved. V was cut by 8 bases and J by 0 bases, with 5 bases left in between. Germline loops: CDR1 MDHEN, CDR2 SYDVKM. The CDR3 is 12 amino acids. This chain's CDR3 is CASPSSNQPQHF. Here the CDR3 DNA reads TGTGCCAGCCCTAGTAGCAATCAGCCCCAGCATTTT.

The rearrangement joins TRBV7-3 to TRBJ2-3; 8 nucleotides agree with TRBD2. Germline trimming cut 5 bases from V and 3 bases from J; bases unmatched to any gene: 10. From germline, CDR1 is SGHTA and CDR2 FQGTGA. The CDR3 is made up of 16 amino acids. CDR3: CASSAAGTSRTDTQYF. The CDR3 nucleotides are TGTGCCAGCAGCGCCGCCGGGACTAGTCGTACAGATACGCAGTATTTT.

This chain links TRBV28 with TRBJ2-7; no firm D call. CDR1 is MDHEN, CDR2 SYDVKM, per germline. Trimming cost V 3 bases and J 3 bases, with 6 bases left between them. The CDR3 runs 12 residues. This CDR3 is CASSFAYYEQYF. The DNA for the CDR3 is TGTGCCAGCAGTTTCGCCTACTACGAGCAGTACTTC.

This sequence joins TRBV9 and TRBJ2-7; 9 nucleotides match TRBD2. Germline lookup yields CDR1 SGDLS and CDR2 YYNGEE. J was trimmed by 5 bases and V by 0 bases; bases with no gene match: 15. The CDR3 extends over 18 amino acids. CDR3 nucleotide sequence: TGTGCCAGCAGCGTAGCTATAGGTGGTAGCGGGAGTAGCCACGAGCAGTACTTC. Translation: CASSVAIGGSGSSHEQYF.

The chain has TRBV28 and TRBJ2-1; D is perhaps TRBD1 (6 bases). V was trimmed by 4 bases and J by 0 bases, leaving 10 bases between them. Per the germline V gene, CDR1 is MDHEN and CDR2 is SYDVKM. The CDR3 is 15 residues long. CDR3 nucleotides: TGTGCCAGCAGTTCCACAGGGAGCTCCTACAATGAGCAGTTCTTC. Translation gives CASSSTGSSYNEQFF.

The genes are TRBV2 and TRBJ2-1; no clear D. The CDR3 loop spans 11 amino acids. Germline CDR1 reads SNHLY; CDR2 reads FYNNEI. V gave up 10 bases and J gave up 6 bases, with 10 bases separating them. CDR3 DNA sequence: TGTGCCACCAAAGCAGGCAATGAGCAGTTCTTC. The encoded protein is CATKAGNEQFF. Supplemented by reference TRBV2 and TRBJ2-1, the full variable domain reads EPEVTQTPSHQVTQMGQEVILRCVPISNHLYFYWYRQILGQKVEFLVSFYNNEISEKSEIFDDQFSVERPDGSNFTLKIRSTKLEDSAMYFCATKAGNEQFFGPGTRLTVL.

The chain recombines TRBV29-1 with TRBJ2-5; a possible D gene is TRBD1 (7 bases). The V gene's germline CDR1 is SQVTM and CDR2 ANQGSEA. There are 14 residues in the CDR3. Trimming removed 3 bases at V and 1 base at J, with 12 bases between. The CDR3 DNA is TGCAGCGTTGACGGACAGGAGGGCCAAGAGACCCAGTACTTC. Translation gives CSVDGQEGQETQYF. Filled out from reference TRBV29-1 and TRBJ2-5, the complete variable domain reads SAVISQKPSRDICQRGTSLTIQCQVDSQVTMMFWYRQQPGQSLTLIATANQGSEATYESGFVIDKFPISRPNLTFSTLTVSNMSPEDSSIYLCSVDGQEGQETQYFGPGTRLLVL.

The chain is built from TRBV6-5 and TRBJ2-5; 13 bases are a match to TRBD2. The CDR3 length is 15 residues. J lost 5 bases, V lost 2 bases, and 2 bases had no gene match. In germline, CDR1 is MNHEY, CDR2 SVGAGI. DNA of the CDR3: TGTGCCAGCAGTTACCGACTAGCGGGAGGTGAGACCCAGTACTTC. It encodes CASSYRLAGGETQYF.

The chain carries TRBV5-4 and TRBJ2-3; D remains ambiguous. This CDR3 comprises 16 residues. The V gene lost 3 bases and the J gene lost 0 bases, with 14 bases spanning the gap. CDR1 and CDR2 (germline): SGHNT, YYREEE (reference sequence). The CDR3 DNA reads as TGTGCCAGCAGCTCCCCCCTGGCGGCAAGCACAGATACGCAGTATTTT. Protein: CASSSPLAASTDTQYF. Variable domain in full (rest from reference TRBV5-4 and TRBJ2-3): ETGVTQSPTHLIKTRGQQVTLRCSSQSGHNTVSWYQQALGQGPQFIFQYYREEENGRGNFPPRFSGLQFPNYSSELNVNALELDDSALYLCASSSPLAASTDTQYFGPGTRLTVL.

This clone was seen just once. V gene TRBV6-1 combines with J gene TRBJ2-7; weak D call: TRBD2 (6 bases). This CDR3 comprises 15 residues. Germline CDR1 is MNHNS and CDR2 is SASEGT. V dropped 2 bases and J dropped 3 bases, with 14 bases sitting between them. The CDR3 sequence: CASSEQGEGLYEQYF. The CDR3, as DNA: TGTGCCAGCAGTGAACAGGGTGAGGGACTCTACGAGCAGTACTTC.

The chain links TRBV30 to TRBJ2-7, with 13 positions matching TRBD2. J lost 0 bases, V lost 2 bases, and 16 bases had no gene match. Germline V gene lookup returns CDR1 GTSNPN and CDR2 SVGIG (reference sequence). The CDR3 totals 20 residues. The CDR3 bases are TGTGCCTGGAGTCCTCCCTTAGGACTAGCGGGAGAGGGGAGCTCCTACGAGCAGTACTTC. It is translated as CAWSPPLGLAGEGSSYEQYF.

V is TRBV27 and J is TRBJ2-1; the match to TRBD2 covers 8 bases. Germline lookup yields CDR1 MNHEY and CDR2 SMNVEV (reference sequence). The CDR3 covers 14 residues. The ends lost 3 bases at V and 2 bases at J; junction bases unmatched: 0. This chain's CDR3 is CASSLTSAYNEQFF. The CDR3 nucleotides read TGTGCCAGCAGTTTGACTAGCGCCTACAATGAGCAGTTCTTC.

This clone occurred once. This sequence joins TRBV7-6 and TRBJ2-1, with TRBD2 as a possible D gene (5 bases). The CDR3 consists of 15 residues. With 6 bases removed from V and 2 bases from J, the gap between germline ends came to 14 bases. Germline V gene data show CDR1 as SGHVS and CDR2 as FNYEAQ. The CDR3 loop reads CASRAFSVTYNEQFF. The CDR3, as DNA: TGTGCCAGCAGGGCCTTTAGCGTGACCTACAATGAGCAGTTCTTC.

The chain recombines TRBV6-1 with TRBJ2-7, with 8 bases identical to TRBD1. Germline CDR1 MNHNS, CDR2 SASEGT. V lost 2 bases, J lost 3 bases, and 3 bases stayed unmatched. This CDR3 comprises 14 residues. The CDR3 sequence is CASSEQGAHYEQYF. As DNA, the CDR3 is TGTGCCAGCAGTGAACAGGGGGCGCACTACGAGCAGTACTTC.

The V and J genes are TRBV15 and TRBJ1-4; 7 bases are shared with TRBD1. Per germline, CDR1 LNHNV and CDR2 YYDKDF (reference sequence). Trimming removed 9 bases from V and 0 bases from J; junction bases left unmatched: 4. The CDR3 sequence is 14 residues long. The CDR3 is CATTQGATNEKLFF. The CDR3 DNA follows: TGTGCCACAACGCAGGGGGCAACTAATGAAAAACTGTTTTTT.

The chain has TRBV5-5 and TRBJ2-3, with 11 bases aligning to TRBD2. Trimming removed 3 bases from V and 5 bases from J; junction bases left unmatched: 5. This CDR3 has 15 residues. The V gene's germline CDR1 is SGHKS and CDR2 YYEKEE (reference sequence). CDR3 DNA sequence: TGTGCCAGCAGCTGGACTAGCGGGCCGATAGATACGCAGTATTTT. Its translation: CASSWTSGPIDTQYF.

The chain carries TRBV25-1 and TRBJ1-2; D not resolved. V was shortened by 4 bases and J by 9 bases, with 18 bases between the two germline ends. Germline V CDR1 and CDR2: MGHDK, SYGVNS. The CDR3 covers 14 residues. The CDR3 spells CASSASGGVWRYTF. In DNA form, the CDR3 reads TGTGCCAGCAGTGCCTCGGGAGGAGTATGGCGCTACACCTTC.

This rearrangement joins TRBV19 to TRBJ1-2; 7 positions agree with TRBD1. The CDR3 length is 16 residues. The germline V gene has CDR1 LNHDA and CDR2 SQIVND (reference sequence). The V gene end was trimmed by 3 bases and the J gene end by 8 bases; junction bases not matched to a gene: 15. CDR3 sequence (DNA): TGTGCCAGTAGTATGGGCCGACAGGGCCTAGGGGAGGGCTACACCTTC. Residues: CASSMGRQGLGEGYTF.

J is TRBJ1-3 and V is TRBV28; 7 bases line up with TRBD1. The ends lost 5 bases at V and 4 bases at J; junction bases unmatched: 5. The V gene's germline CDR1 is MDHEN and CDR2 SYDVKM. CDR3 length equals 14 residues. The CDR3 DNA reads as TGTGCCAGCAGTGTAATGGGACAGGGAAACACCATATATTTT. Encoded protein: CASSVMGQGNTIYF.

V is TRBV2 and J is TRBJ2-3, with D perhaps TRBD2 (6 bases). Germline V lookup: CDR1 SNHLY, CDR2 FYNNEI. The V end was cut by 4 bases, the J end by 3 bases, with 14 bases between. There are 15 residues in the CDR3. This CDR3 reads CASSAGELVTDTQYF. The CDR3 coding sequence is TGTGCCAGCAGTGCGGGAGAATTGGTTACAGATACGCAGTATTTT. The variable domain in full, with the rest retrieved from reference TRBV2 and TRBJ2-3, is EPEVTQTPSHQVTQMGQEVILRCVPISNHLYFYWYRQILGQKVEFLVSFYNNEISEKSEIFDDQFSVERPDGSNFTLKIRSTKLEDSAMYFCASSAGELVTDTQYFGPGTRLTVL.

J is TRBJ2-1 and V is TRBV5-1, with 12 bases identical to TRBD2. The V gene's germline CDR1 is SGHRS and CDR2 YFSETQ. The trim removed 6 bases at V and 7 bases at J, leaving 5 bases unmatched. This CDR3 contains 14 residues. CDR3: CASIGTSGRNEQFF. As DNA, the CDR3 is TGCGCCAGCATCGGGACTAGCGGGCGTAATGAGCAGTTCTTC. Drawing the rest from reference TRBV5-1 and TRBJ2-1, the complete variable domain is KAGVTQTPRYLIKTRGQQVTLSCSPISGHRSVSWYQQTPGQGLQFLFEYFSETQRNKGNFPGRFSGRQFSNSRSEMNVSTLELGDSALYLCASIGTSGRNEQFFGPGTRLTVL.